This section outlines one TCR beta chain sequence together with its context. RNA transcripts served as the template for amplifying TCR beta CDR3 regions. HTBI primers drove first-round RT-PCR of the TCR CDR3. TCRdb recomputed calls from the multiplex PCR reads with MiXCR, one row per CDR3 protein. The data hold about 700,000 distinct CDR3 sequences, with 13% to 15% observed a single time. PBMCs were sourced from about 10 ml fresh peripheral blood. Germline CDR1 is SGHTA and CDR2 is FQGNSA. The V and J ends lost 1 base and 7 bases, in that order; junction bases with no gene match: 6. The CDR3 runs to 14 residues. The sample originates from a study of T cells in Graves' hyperthyroidism and ophthalmopathy.

The TCR originated in a young woman with Graves' hyperthyroidism. Sequencing was done on a sample of blood. The chain recombines TRBV7-2 with TRBJ2-5; 7 bases map to TRBD2. CDR3 DNA sequence: TGTGCCAGCAGCTTAGTCGCGGGAGCTGGGACCCAGTACTTC. Residues: CASSLVAGAGTQYF.